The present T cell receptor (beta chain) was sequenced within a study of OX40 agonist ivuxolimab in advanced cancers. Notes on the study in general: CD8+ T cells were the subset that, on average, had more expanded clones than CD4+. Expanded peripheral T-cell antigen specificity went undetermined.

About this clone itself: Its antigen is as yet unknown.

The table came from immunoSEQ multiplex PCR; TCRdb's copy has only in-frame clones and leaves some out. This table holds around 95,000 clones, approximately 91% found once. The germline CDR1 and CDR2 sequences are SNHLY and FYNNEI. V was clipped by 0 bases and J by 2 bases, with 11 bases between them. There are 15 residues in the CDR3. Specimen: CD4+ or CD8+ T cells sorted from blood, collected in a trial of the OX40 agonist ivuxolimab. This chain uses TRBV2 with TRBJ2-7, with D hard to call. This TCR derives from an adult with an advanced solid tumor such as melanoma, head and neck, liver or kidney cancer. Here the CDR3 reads CASSEALQPAYEQYF. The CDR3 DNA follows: TGTGCCAGCAGTGAAGCGCTTCAGCCAGCCTACGAGCAGTACTTC. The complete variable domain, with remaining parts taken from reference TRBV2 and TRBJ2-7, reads EPEVTQTPSHQVTQMGQEVILRCVPISNHLYFYWYRQILGQKVEFLVSFYNNEISEKSEIFDDQFSVERPDGSNFTLKIRSTKLEDSAMYFCASSEALQPAYEQYFGPGTRLTVT.